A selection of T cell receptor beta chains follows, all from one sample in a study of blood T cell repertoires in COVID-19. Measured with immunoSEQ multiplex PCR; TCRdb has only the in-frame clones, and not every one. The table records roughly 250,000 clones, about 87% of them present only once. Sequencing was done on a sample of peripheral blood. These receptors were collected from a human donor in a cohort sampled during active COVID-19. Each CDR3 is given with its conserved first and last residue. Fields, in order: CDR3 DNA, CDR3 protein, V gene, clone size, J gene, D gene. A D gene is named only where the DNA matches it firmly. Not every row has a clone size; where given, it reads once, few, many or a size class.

TGTGCCAGCAGTTTGTTTAGCGTCTACGAGCAGTACTTC | CASSLFSVYEQYF | TRBV12-3/TRBV12-4 | NA | TRBJ2-7 | NA
TGTGCCAGCAGCTCCTATAGCGGAGGCCCCTACAATGAGCAGTTCTTC | CASSSYSGGPYNEQFF | TRBV11-2 | NA | TRBJ2-1 | NA
TGTGCCAGCAGTGCACAGGGATTAGGCACTGAAGCTTTCTTT | CASSAQGLGTEAFF | TRBV27 | NA | TRBJ1-1 | NA
TGTGCCAGCAGCGCGGGACAGACTATCTATGGCTACACCTTC | CASSAGQTIYGYTF | TRBV9 | NA | TRBJ1-2 | TRBD1
TGTGCCAGCTCACCGCTCCCCCACAGTCCGGAAAACATTCAGTACTTC | CASSPLPHSPENIQYF | TRBV18 | NA | TRBJ2-4 | NA
TGCAGCGTTCGGACAGGGGGCGACAGCGGGGAGCTGTTTTTT | CSVRTGGDSGELFF | TRBV29-1 | NA | TRBJ2-2 | TRBD1
TGCGCCAGCAGCCTCTCCGGGACAGTGAGATACAATGAGCAGTTCTTC | CASSLSGTVRYNEQFF | TRBV4-1 | NA | TRBJ2-1 | TRBD1
TGTGCCAGCAGCCAGAGGACAGGGGGCACAGATACGCAGTATTTT | CASSQRTGGTDTQYF | TRBV7-6 | NA | TRBJ2-3 | TRBD1
TGTGCCAGCAGCTTGGAGGGGACTAATGAAAAACTGTTTTTT | CASSLEGTNEKLFF | TRBV5-8 | NA | TRBJ1-4 | NA
TGTGCCAGCAGCCTACTACAGGGGGCCTTGGGCACTGAAGCTTTCTTT | CASSLLQGALGTEAFF | TRBV28 | NA | TRBJ1-1 | TRBD1
TGTGCCAGCAGCTTAGCCGGGACAGACATGAACACTGAAGCTTTCTTT | CASSLAGTDMNTEAFF | TRBV7-2 | NA | TRBJ1-1 | TRBD1
TGTGCCAGCAGCCAGGGGATCGGGGGGACAACTAATGAAAAACTGTTTTTT | CASSQGIGGTTNEKLFF | TRBV5-5 | NA | TRBJ1-4 | NA
TGTGCCACCAGCTCCGAGGGGGCGGACAGGGGTGATGGCTACACCTTC | CATSSEGADRGDGYTF | TRBV15 | NA | TRBJ1-2 | TRBD1
TGCGCCAGCAGCCTCAGGGTTTGGTATGGCTACACCTTC | CASSLRVWYGYTF | TRBV4-3 | NA | TRBJ1-2 | NA
TGTGCCAGCACCCGGGACAGGGTTGTTGGAAACACCATATATTTT | CASTRDRVVGNTIYF | TRBV7-2 | NA | TRBJ1-3 | TRBD1
TGTGCCAGCAGCCAAGGCCGACAGAGCTCCTATAATTCACCCCTCCACTTT | CASSQGRQSSYNSPLHF | TRBV3-1/TRBV3-2 | once | TRBJ1-6 | NA
TGTGCTAGCAGCTTAGCGTTAGGAGGGAGCGAGACCCAGTACTTC | CASSLALGGSETQYF | TRBV7-7 | NA | TRBJ2-5 | NA
TGCGCCAGCATAGGATGCTTTGACAGAGTTCGTGGAAACACCATATATTTT | CASIGCFDRVRGNTIYF | TRBV10-1 | many | TRBJ1-3 | NA
TGTGCCAGCAGCCCTAAAACAGCGAACACTGAAGCTTTCTTT | CASSPKTANTEAFF | TRBV7-9 | few | TRBJ1-1 | NA
TGTGCCAGTAGTATATCCGGGACAGGGCGTTTCGGCTACACCTTC | CASSISGTGRFGYTF | TRBV19 | NA | TRBJ1-2 | TRBD1
TGTGCCAGCAGTTACCAGGCTAGCGGAAACACCGGGGAGCTGTTTTTT | CASSYQASGNTGELFF | TRBV6-5 | NA | TRBJ2-2 | TRBD2
TGTGCCTGGGCTCCTAGCCGGGAGTTACAGCCCCAGCATTTT | CAWAPSRELQPQHF | TRBV30 | few | TRBJ1-5 | NA
TGTGCCACCAGCAGAGTGCGGGGGCAGCCCCAGCATTTT | CATSRVRGQPQHF | TRBV15 | NA | TRBJ1-5 | NA
TGTGCCATCAGCAGGACAGGGGTGGATGAGCAGTTCTTC | CAISRTGVDEQFF | TRBV10-3 | NA | TRBJ2-1 | TRBD1
TGTGCCAGCAGTCCGGGGACCGGGGAGCTGTTTTTT | CASSPGTGELFF | TRBV11-2 | NA | TRBJ2-2 | NA
TGTGCCAGCAGTAAATACAGGGCAGGGGATTCACCCCTCCACTTT | CASSKYRAGDSPLHF | TRBV6-5 | NA | TRBJ1-6 | NA
TGTGCCAGCAAGCCAGGGGGCAGCACTGAAGCTTTCTTT | CASKPGGSTEAFF | TRBV6-5 | NA | TRBJ1-1 | TRBD1
TGTGCCAGCAGCGCCGACAGACCCACAGATACGCAGTATTTT | CASSADRPTDTQYF | TRBV2 | few | TRBJ2-3 | NA
TGTGCCAGCAGCGCCGACAGGACCTTCTCTGGAAACACCATATATTTT | CASSADRTFSGNTIYF | TRBV9 | NA | TRBJ1-3 | NA
TGTGCCAGTAGTAATCTAGCGGGAGGCTTGTACTTC | CASSNLAGGLYF | TRBV19 | few | TRBJ2-7 | TRBD2
TGTGCCAGCAGCTTGGTGACAGGGCCCCGCTACAATGAGCAGTTCTTC | CASSLVTGPRYNEQFF | TRBV5-6 | once | TRBJ2-1 | TRBD1
TGTGCCAGCCAACCTGGGACAGCTAGTGAAGCTTTCTTT | CASQPGTASEAFF | TRBV28 | NA | TRBJ1-1 | TRBD1
TGTGCCAGCAGCTTAGGAGCAGGGTCGGGCAATCAGCCCCAGCATTTT | CASSLGAGSGNQPQHF | TRBV7-8 | few | TRBJ1-5 | NA
TGTGCCAGTAGAAGTGGTTGGGCGGCTTTCTTT | CASRSGWAAFF | TRBV19 | NA | TRBJ1-1 | NA
TGTGCCTCAGTGAAGAGCCGGGCTAGCAAAGATACGCAGTATTTT | CASVKSRASKDTQYF | TRBV6-5 | NA | TRBJ2-3 | NA
TGTGCCAGCAGCCAGGGACAGAACTATGGCTACACCTTC | CASSQGQNYGYTF | TRBV12-3/TRBV12-4 | NA | TRBJ1-2 | TRBD1
TGCGCCAGCAGCTTGGACGGGGTGAGCTCCTATAATTCACCCCTCCACTTT | CASSLDGVSSYNSPLHF | TRBV5-1 | NA | TRBJ1-6 | NA
TGTGCCAGCAGCTTCACAAGAAACACCATATATTTT | CASSFTRNTIYF | TRBV7-8 | NA | TRBJ1-3 | NA
TGTGCCAGCAGTACAGGCGTTACTGAAGCTTTCTTT | CASSTGVTEAFF | TRBV6-5 | NA | TRBJ1-1 | NA
TGCGCCAGCAGCCGGGGAGCGGGGGTTAGCACAGATACGCAGTATTTT | CASSRGAGVSTDTQYF | TRBV10-2 | NA | TRBJ2-3 | TRBD2
TGTGCCAGCAGTTACTCAGGGGGCGCCTCTTCACCCCTCCACTTT | CASSYSGGASSPLHF | TRBV6-5 | NA | TRBJ1-6 | TRBD1
TGCAGCGTTGACAGAGGGAACTATGGCTACACCTTC | CSVDRGNYGYTF | TRBV29-1 | NA | TRBJ1-2 | NA
TGTGCCAGCAGTGGCCGGACAGGGGATGGAAATCAGCCCCAGCATTTT | CASSGRTGDGNQPQHF | TRBV6-4 | NA | TRBJ1-5 | TRBD1